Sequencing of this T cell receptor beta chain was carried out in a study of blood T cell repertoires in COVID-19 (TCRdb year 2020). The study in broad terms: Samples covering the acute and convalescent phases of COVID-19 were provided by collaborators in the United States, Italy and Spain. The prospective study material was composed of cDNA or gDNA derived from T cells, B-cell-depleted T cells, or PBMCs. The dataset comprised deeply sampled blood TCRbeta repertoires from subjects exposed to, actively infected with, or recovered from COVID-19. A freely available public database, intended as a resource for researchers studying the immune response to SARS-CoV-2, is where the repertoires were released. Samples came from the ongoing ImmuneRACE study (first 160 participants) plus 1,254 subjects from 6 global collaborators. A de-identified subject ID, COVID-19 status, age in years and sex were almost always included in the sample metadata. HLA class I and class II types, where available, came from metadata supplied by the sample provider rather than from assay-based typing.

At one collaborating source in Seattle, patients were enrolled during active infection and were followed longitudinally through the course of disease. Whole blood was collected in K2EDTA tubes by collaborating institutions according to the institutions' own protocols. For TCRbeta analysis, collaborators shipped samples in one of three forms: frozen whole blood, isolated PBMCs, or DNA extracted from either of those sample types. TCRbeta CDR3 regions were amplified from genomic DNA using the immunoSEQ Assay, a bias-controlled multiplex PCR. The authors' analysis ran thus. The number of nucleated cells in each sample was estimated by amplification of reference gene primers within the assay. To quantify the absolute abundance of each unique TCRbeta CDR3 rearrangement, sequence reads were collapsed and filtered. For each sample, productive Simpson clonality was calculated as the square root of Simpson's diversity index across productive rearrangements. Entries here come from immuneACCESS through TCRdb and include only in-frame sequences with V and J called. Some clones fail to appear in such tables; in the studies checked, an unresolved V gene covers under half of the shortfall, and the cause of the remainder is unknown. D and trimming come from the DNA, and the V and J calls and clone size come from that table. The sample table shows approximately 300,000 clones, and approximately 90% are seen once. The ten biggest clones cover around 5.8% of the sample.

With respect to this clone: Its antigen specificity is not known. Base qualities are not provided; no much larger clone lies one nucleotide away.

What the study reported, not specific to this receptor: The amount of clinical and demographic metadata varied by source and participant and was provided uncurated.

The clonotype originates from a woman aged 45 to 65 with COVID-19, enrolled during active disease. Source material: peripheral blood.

The CDR3 region has the sequence CASSLRGENTEAFF. The sequenced DNA: TGTGCCAGCAGCTTGCGGGGGGAAAACACTGAAGCTTTCTTT. This chain joins TRBV11-3 to TRBJ1-1; a tentative D call is TRBD1 (5 bases match). Reading the germline V gene gives CDR1 SGHNT and CDR2 YENEEA. V loses 3 bases, J loses 2 bases, and the germline ends lie 10 bases apart. The CDR3 has 14 amino acids, counting the end cysteine and phenylalanine. Only the CDR3 portion is preserved as DNA: 42 bases, with reading frame beginning at the first base.